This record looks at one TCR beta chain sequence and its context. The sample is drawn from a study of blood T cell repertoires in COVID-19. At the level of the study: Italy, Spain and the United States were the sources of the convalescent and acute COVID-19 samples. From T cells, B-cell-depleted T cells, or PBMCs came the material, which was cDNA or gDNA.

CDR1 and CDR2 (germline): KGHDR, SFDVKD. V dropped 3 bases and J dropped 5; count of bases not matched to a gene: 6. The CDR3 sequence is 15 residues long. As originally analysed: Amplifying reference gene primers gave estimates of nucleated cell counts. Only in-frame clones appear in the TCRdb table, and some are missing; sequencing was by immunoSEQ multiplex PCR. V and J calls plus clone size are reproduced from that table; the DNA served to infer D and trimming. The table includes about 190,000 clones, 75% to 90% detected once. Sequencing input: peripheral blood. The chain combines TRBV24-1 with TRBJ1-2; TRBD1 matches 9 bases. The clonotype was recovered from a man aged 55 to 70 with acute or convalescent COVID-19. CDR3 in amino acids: CATSDPQGAHYGYTF. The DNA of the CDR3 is TGTGCCACCAGTGATCCACAGGGGGCGCATTATGGCTACACCTTC.